This TCR beta chain was profiled in a study of graft-versus-host responses after intestinal transplantation. Study at large: Recipients across the board were started on anti-thymocyte globulin induction, then kept on tacrolimus and steroids for around 3 years. Points from the study as a whole: Declines in HvG clones occurring early post-transplant were associated with peak circulating GvH clone levels. Detected in recipient marrow were GvH clones, some of which were first observed in ileum or blood. Allografts of patients with graft-donor T cell macrochimerism showed high graft-versus-host to host-versus-graft clone ratios.

Repertoires were generated with immunoSEQ multiplex PCR, while TCRdb's copy carries only in-frame clones and drops some. The sample has around 130,000 clones, 85% to 95% seen once. This clone was seen only once. What it binds is unknown. The CDR3 is 18 residues long. J gave up 4 bases and V 5 bases, and 10 bases lay outside the gene matches. Germline loops: CDR1 LNHDA, CDR2 SQIVND (reference sequence). The chain is built from TRBV19 and TRBJ2-5; 16 bases agree with TRBD2. The source of this sequence is a human donor who received an intestinal transplant. Sequencing was performed on unstimulated CD4+ T cells sorted from spleen or lymph node cells, taken before intestinal transplant. CDR3 nucleotides: TGTGCCAGTAGTCCGCTGGGACTAGCGGGGGGGCCAGGAGAGACCCAGTACTTC. Translation: CASSPLGLAGGPGETQYF.